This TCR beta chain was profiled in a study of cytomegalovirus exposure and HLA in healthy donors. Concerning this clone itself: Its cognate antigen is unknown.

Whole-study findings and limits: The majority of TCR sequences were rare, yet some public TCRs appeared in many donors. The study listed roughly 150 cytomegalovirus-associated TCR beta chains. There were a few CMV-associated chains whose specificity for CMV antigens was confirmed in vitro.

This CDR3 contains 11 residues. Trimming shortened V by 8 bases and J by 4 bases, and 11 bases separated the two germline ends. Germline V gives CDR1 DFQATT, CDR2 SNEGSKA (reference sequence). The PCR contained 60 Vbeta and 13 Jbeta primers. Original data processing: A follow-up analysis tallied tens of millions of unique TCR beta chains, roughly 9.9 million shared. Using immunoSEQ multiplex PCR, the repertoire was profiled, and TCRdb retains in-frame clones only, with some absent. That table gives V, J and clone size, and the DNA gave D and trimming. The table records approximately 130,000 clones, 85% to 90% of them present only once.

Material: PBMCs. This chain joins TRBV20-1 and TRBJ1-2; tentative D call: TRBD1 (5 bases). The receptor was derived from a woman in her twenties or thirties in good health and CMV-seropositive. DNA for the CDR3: TGCAGTTGGCCTCAGGGCTATGGCTACACCTTC. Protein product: CSWPQGYGYTF.